A single sample is the source of the 5 T cell receptor beta chains below, sequenced in a study of OX40 agonist ivuxolimab in advanced cancers. The receptor library was made with the immunoSEQ multiplex PCR assay. In TCRdb, the immuneACCESS table is reduced to in-frame sequences with V and J assigned. These tables do not hold every clone; where another copy was compared, an unresolved V gene accounts for under half, and the others remain unexplained. The sample has about 29,000 clones on record, approximately 85% of them singletons. The ten largest clones capture under 25% of the sample. The material was CD4+ or CD8+ T cells sorted from blood, obtained in a trial of the OX40 agonist ivuxolimab. The source is an adult with an advanced solid tumor such as melanoma, head and neck, liver or kidney cancer.

This clone occurred once. The chain uses TRBV4-1 and TRBJ1-6; D unresolved. V lost 3 bases to trimming and J lost 13 bases, with 19 bases between them. The CDR3 runs to 15 residues. The germline V gene encodes CDR1 MGHRA and CDR2 YSYEKL. The CDR3 DNA is TGCGCCAGCAGCCACCCGGGAAACACCCTGGGGCCCCTCCACTTT. Translated, it gives CASSHPGNTLGPLHF.

This clone showed up just a few times. The chain is built from TRBV10-3 and TRBJ2-1, with 11 bases that match TRBD2. The trim removed 0 bases at V and 6 bases at J, leaving 10 bases unmatched. The CDR3 spans 18 residues. The germline V gene encodes CDR1 ENHRY and CDR2 SYGVKD. CDR3 sequence: CAISESTRGSGRANEQFF. As DNA, the CDR3 is TGTGCCATCAGTGAGTCGACTCGGGGTAGCGGGAGGGCCAATGAGCAGTTCTTC.

The V and J genes are TRBV30 and TRBJ1-2, with 10 bases fitting TRBD1. This CDR3 is built from 13 residues. V trimming: 5 bases; J trimming: 2 bases; junction bases outside the gene matches: 2. Germline V gives CDR1 GTSNPN, CDR2 SVGIG (reference sequence). The CDR3 spells CAWGGQGNYGYTF. CDR3 sequence (DNA): TGTGCCTGGGGGGGACAGGGGAACTATGGCTACACCTTC.

CDR3 region: CASSPTGQGLVTEAFF. CDR3 sequence (DNA): TGTGCCAGCTCACCTACGGGACAGGGGCTGGTCACTGAAGCTTTCTTT. The rearrangement uses TRBV18 and TRBJ1-1; TRBD1 aligns across 10 bases. Losses at the gene ends were 3 bases for V and 4 bases for J; bases not matched to a gene: 8. This CDR3 region has 16 residues. In germline, CDR1 is KGHSH, CDR2 LQKENI.

V is TRBV30 and J is TRBJ2-4; 7 bases agree with TRBD1. CDR1 GTSNPN and CDR2 SVGIG come from the germline V gene (reference sequence). Trimming removed 0 bases from V and 6 bases from J; junction bases left unmatched: 5. The CDR3 is 14 residues long. This chain's CDR3 is CAWSVGAGGNIQYF. CDR3 nucleotides: TGTGCCTGGAGTGTAGGGGCAGGGGGAAACATTCAGTACTTC.